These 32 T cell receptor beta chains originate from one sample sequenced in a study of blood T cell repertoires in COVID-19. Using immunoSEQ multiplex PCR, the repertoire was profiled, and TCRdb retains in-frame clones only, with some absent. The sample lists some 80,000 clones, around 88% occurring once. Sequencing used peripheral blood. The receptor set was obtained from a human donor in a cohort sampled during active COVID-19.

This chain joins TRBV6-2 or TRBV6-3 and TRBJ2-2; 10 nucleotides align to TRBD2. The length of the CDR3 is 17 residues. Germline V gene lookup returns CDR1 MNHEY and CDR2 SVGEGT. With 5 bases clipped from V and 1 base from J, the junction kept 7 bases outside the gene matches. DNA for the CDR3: TGTGCCAGCAGTAACGGGACTAGCGCATTGAACACCGGGGAGCTGTTTTTT. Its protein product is CASSNGTSALNTGELFF.

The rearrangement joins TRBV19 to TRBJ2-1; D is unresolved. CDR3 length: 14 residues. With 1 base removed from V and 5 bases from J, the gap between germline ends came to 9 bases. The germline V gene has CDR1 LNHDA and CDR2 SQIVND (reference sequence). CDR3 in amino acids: CASSIGSFDNEQFF. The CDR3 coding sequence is TGTGCCAGTAGTATAGGAAGCTTTGACAATGAGCAGTTCTTC. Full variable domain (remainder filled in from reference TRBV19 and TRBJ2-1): DGGITQSPKYLFRKEGQNVTLSCEQNLNHDAMYWYRQDPGQGLRLIYYSQIVNDFQKGDIAEGYSVSREKKESFPLTVTSAQKNPTAFYLCASSIGSFDNEQFFGPGTRLTVL.

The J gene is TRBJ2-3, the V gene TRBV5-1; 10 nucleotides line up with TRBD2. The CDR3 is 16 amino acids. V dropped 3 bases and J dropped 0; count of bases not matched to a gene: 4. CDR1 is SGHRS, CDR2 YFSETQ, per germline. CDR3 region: CASSSLTSGSTDTQYF. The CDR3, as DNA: TGCGCCAGCAGCTCGCTGACTAGCGGGAGCACAGATACGCAGTATTTT.

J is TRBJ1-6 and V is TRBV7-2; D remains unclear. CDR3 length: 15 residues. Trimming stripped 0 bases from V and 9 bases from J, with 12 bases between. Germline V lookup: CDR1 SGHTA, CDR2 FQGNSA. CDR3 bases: TGTGCCAGCAGCTTAGCGCCGGGGATTACTTCACCCCTCCACTTT. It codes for CASSLAPGITSPLHF.

CDR3 protein: CASRLAGGPRQYF. CDR3 nucleotide sequence: TGTGCCAGCCGACTAGCGGGAGGGCCACGGCAGTACTTC. The rearrangement uses TRBV27 and TRBJ2-7, with 14 bases aligning to TRBD2. CDR3 size: 13 residues. In germline, CDR1 is MNHEY, CDR2 SMNVEV (reference sequence). V was pared by 8 bases and J by 9 bases, with 6 bases of the junction left unmatched.

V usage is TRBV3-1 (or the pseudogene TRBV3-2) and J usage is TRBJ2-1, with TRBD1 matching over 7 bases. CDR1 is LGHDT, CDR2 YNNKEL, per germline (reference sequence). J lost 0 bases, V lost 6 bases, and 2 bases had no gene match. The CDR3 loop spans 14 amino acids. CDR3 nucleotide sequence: TGTGCCAGCAGGGGACAGTTCTCCTACAATGAGCAGTTCTTC. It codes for CASRGQFSYNEQFF.

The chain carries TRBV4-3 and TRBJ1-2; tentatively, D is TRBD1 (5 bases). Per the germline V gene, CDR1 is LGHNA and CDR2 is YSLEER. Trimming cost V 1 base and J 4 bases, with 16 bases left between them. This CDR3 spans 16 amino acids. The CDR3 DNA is TGCGCCAGCAGCCAAGCGGGTAAGGAGGGGATCTATGGCTACACCTTC. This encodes CASSQAGKEGIYGYTF.

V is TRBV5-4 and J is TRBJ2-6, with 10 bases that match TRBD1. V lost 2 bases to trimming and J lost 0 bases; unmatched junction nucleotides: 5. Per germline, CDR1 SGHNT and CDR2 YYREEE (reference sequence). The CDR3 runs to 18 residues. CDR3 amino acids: CASSFRDRGGSGANVLTF. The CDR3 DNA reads TGTGCCAGCAGCTTCCGGGACAGGGGAGGCTCTGGGGCCAACGTCCTGACTTTC.

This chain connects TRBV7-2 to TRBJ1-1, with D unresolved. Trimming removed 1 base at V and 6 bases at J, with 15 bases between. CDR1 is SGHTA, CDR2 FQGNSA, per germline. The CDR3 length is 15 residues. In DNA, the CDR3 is TGTGCCAGCAGCTTAGATAGCACGGGGTACTCTGAAGCTTTCTTT. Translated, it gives CASSLDSTGYSEAFF. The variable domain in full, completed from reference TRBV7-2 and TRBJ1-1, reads GAGVSQSPSNKVTEKGKDVELRCDPISGHTALYWYRQSLGQGLEFLIYFQGNSAPDKSGLPSDRFSAERTGGSVSTLTIQRTQQEDSAVYLCASSLDSTGYSEAFFGQGTRLTVV.

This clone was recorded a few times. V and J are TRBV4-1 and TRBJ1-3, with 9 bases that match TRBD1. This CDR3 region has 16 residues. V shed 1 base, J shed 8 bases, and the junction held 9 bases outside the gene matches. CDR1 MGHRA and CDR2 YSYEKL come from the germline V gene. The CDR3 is CASSQATGGIGDTIYF. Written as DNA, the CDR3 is TGCGCCAGCAGCCAAGCCACAGGGGGCATCGGGGACACCATATATTTT.

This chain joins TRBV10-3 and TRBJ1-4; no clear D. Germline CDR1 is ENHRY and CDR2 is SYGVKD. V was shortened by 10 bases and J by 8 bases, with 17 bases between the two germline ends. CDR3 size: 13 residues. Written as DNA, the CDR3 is TGTGCCACCTCTCTCGGGATATGGGAAAAACTGTTTTTT. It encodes CATSLGIWEKLFF.

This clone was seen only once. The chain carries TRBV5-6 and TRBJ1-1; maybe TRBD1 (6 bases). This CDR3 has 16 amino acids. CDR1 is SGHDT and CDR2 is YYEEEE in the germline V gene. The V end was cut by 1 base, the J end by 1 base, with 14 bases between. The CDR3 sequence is CASSLNVGRGNTEAFF. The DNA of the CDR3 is TGTGCCAGCAGCTTGAACGTAGGCAGGGGGAACACTGAAGCTTTCTTT.

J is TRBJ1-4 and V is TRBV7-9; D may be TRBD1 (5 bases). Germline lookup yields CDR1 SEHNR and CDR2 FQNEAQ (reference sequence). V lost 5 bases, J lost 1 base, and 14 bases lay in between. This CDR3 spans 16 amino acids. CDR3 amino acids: CASSLGTLETNEKLFF. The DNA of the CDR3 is TGTGCCAGCAGCCTAGGGACTCTCGAAACTAATGAAAAACTGTTTTTT.

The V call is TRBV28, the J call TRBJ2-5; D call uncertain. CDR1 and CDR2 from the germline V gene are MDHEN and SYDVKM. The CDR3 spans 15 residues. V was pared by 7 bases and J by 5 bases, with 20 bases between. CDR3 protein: CASTLMAGTRETQYF. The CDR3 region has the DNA TGTGCCAGCACTCTTATGGCAGGAACCCGGGAGACCCAGTACTTC. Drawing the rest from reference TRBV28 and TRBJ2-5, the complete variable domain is DVKVTQSSRYLVKRTGEKVFLECVQDMDHENMFWYRQDPGLGLRLIYFSYDVKMKEKGDIPEGYSVSREKKERFSLILESASTNQTSMYLCASTLMAGTRETQYFGPGTRLLVL.

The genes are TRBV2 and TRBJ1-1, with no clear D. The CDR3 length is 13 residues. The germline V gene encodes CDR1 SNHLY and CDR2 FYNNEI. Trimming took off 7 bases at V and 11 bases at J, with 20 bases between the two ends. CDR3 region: CASTRDVEVAAFF. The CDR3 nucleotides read TGTGCCAGCACCCGTGATGTCGAGGTAGCGGCTTTCTTT.

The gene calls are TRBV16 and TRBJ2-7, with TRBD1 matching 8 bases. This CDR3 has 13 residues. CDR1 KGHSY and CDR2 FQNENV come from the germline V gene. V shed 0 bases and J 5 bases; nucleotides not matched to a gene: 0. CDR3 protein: CASSQSGQDEQYF. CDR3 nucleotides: TGTGCCAGCAGCCAATCGGGACAGGACGAGCAGTACTTC. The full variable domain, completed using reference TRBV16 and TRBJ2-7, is GEEVAQTPKHLVRGEGQKAKLYCAPIKGHSYVFWYQQVLKNEFKFLISFQNENVFDETGMPKERFSAKCLPNSPCSLEIQATKLEDSAVYFCASSQSGQDEQYFGPGTRLTVT.

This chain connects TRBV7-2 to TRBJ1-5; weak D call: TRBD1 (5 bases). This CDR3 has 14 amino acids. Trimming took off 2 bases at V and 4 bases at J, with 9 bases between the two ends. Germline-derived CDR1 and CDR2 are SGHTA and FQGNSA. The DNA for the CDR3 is TGTGCCAGCAGCTTATATCGGGGGAATCAGCCCCAGCATTTT. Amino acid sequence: CASSLYRGNQPQHF.

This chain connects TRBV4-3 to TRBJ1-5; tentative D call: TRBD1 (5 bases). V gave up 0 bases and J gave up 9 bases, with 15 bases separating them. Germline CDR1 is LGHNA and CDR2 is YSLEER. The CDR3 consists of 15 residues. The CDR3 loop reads CASSQDRVTGRPQHF. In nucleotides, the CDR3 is TGCGCCAGCAGCCAAGACAGGGTGACGGGCAGGCCCCAGCATTTT.

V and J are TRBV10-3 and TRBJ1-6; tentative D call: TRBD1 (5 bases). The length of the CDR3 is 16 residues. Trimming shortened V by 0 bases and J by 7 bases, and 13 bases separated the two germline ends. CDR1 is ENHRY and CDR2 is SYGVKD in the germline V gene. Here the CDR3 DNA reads TGTGCCATCAGTGAGTCGTTCGCAGGGAGGAATTCACCCCTCCACTTT. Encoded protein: CAISESFAGRNSPLHF.

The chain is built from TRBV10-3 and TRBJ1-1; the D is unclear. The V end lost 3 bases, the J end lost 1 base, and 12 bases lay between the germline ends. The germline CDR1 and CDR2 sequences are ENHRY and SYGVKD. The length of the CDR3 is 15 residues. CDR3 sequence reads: CAISDHDTQNTEAFF. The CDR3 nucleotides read TGTGCCATCAGTGATCATGACACCCAGAACACTGAAGCTTTCTTT.

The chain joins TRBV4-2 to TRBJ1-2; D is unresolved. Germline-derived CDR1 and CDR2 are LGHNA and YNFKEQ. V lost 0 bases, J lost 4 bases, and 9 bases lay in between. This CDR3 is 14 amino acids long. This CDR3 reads CASSQDGEFYGYTF. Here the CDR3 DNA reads TGTGCCAGCAGCCAAGATGGGGAGTTCTATGGCTACACCTTC.

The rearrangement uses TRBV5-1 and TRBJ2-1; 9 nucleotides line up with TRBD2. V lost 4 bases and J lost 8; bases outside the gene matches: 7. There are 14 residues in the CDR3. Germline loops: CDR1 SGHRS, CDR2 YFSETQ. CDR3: CASSTGLASDEQFF. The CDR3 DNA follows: TGCGCCAGCAGCACCGGACTAGCGAGTGATGAGCAGTTCTTC.

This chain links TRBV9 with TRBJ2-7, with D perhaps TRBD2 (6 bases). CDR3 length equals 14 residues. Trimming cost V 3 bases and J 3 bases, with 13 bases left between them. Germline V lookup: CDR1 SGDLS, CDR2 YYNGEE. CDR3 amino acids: CASSAGGEGYEQYF. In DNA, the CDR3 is TGTGCCAGCAGCGCCGGGGGTGAGGGCTACGAGCAGTACTTC.

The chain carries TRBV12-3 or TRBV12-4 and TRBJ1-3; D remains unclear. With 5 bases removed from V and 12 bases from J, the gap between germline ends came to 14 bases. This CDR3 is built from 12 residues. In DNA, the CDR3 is TGTGCCAGCAGTCTACATTCGGGGTACATATATTTT. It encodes CASSLHSGYIYF.

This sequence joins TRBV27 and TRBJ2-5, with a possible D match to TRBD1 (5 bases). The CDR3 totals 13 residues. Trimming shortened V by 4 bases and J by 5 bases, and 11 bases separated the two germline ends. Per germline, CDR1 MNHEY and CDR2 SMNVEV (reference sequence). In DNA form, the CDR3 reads TGTGCCAGCAGTTCCAGGGTACGGGAGACCCAGTACTTC. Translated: CASSSRVRETQYF.

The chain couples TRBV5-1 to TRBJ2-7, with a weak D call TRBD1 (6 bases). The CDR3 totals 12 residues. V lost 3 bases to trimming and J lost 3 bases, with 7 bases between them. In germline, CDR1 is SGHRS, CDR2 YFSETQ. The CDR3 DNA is TGCGCCAGCAGCTGGGACAACTACGAGCAGTACTTC. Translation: CASSWDNYEQYF.

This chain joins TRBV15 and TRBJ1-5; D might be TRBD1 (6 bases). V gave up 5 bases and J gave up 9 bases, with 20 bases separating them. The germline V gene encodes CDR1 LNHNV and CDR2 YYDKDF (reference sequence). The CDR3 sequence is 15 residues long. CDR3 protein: CATSGGALTGWPQHF. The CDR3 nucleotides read TGTGCCACCAGCGGAGGAGCGCTGACAGGATGGCCCCAGCATTTT.

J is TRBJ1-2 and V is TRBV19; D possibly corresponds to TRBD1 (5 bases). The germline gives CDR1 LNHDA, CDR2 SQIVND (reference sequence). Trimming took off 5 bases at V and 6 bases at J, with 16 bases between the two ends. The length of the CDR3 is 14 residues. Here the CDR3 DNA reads TGTGCCAGTAGTGTAGTCCTCCTCAGGGATGGCTACACCTTC. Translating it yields CASSVVLLRDGYTF.

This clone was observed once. The CDR3 spells CASSMDRGQVWDTEAFF. The CDR3 DNA is TGCGCCAGCAGCATGGACAGGGGGCAGGTATGGGACACTGAAGCTTTCTTT. The rearrangement links TRBV5-1 to TRBJ1-1; 11 nucleotides line up with TRBD1. The CDR3 extends over 17 amino acids. The germline CDR1 and CDR2 sequences are SGHRS and YFSETQ. The junction had 11 bases not matched to a gene; V was cut back by 4 bases and J by 3 bases.

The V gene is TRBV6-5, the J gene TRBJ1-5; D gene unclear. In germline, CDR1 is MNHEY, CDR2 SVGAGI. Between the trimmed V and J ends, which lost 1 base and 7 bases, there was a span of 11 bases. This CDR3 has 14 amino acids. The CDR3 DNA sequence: TGTGCCAGCAGTTACTACGGATCGGGACAGCCCCAGCATTTT. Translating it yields CASSYYGSGQPQHF.

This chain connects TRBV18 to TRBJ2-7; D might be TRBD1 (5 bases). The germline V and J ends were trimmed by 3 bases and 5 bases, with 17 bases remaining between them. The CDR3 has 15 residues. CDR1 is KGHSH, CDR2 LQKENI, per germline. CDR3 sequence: CASSPSQGKENEQYF. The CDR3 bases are TGTGCCAGCTCACCTAGTCAGGGCAAGGAGAACGAGCAGTACTTC.

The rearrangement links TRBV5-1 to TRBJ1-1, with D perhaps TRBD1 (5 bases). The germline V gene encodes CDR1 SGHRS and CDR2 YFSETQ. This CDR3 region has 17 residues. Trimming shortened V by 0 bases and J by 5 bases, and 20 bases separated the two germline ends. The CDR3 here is CASSLEGVSLYGTEAFF. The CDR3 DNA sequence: TGCGCCAGCAGCTTGGAAGGGGTTTCCCTCTACGGGACTGAAGCTTTCTTT.